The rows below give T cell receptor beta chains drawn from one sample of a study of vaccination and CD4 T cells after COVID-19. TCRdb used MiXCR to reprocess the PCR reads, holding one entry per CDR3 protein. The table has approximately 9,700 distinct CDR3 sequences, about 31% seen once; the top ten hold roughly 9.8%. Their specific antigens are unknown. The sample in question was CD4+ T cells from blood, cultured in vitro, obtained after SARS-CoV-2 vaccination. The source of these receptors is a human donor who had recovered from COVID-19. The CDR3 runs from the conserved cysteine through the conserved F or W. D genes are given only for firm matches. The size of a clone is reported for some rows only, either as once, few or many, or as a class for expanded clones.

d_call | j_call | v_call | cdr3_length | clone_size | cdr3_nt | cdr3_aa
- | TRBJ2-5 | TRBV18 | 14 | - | TGTGCCAGCTCACGAGGTGGGGCAGGGGAGACCCAGTACTTC | CASSRGGAGETQYF
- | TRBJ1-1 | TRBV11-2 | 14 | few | TGTGCCAGCACCAAGCGGGGTGGCAGCACTGAAGCTTTCTTT | CASTKRGGSTEAFF
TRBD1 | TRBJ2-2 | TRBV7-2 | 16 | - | TGTGCCAGCAGCCCCCAGGACAGGGCTGGTACCGGGGAGCTGTTTTTT | CASSPQDRAGTGELFF
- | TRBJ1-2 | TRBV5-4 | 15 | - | TGTGCCAGCAGCCCCCCAGGGGCGATTAACTATGGCTACACCTTC | CASSPPGAINYGYTF
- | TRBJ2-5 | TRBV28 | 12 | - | TGTGCCAGCAGTTTATGGGCGGAGACCCAGTACTTC | CASSLWAETQYF
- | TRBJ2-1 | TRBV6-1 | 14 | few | TGTGCCAGCAACCCACAGGGAAGGGAATATGAGCAGTTCTTC | CASNPQGREYEQFF
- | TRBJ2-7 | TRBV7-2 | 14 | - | TGTGCCAGCAGCTTAGTCCGTACGGGGGACTCTCTCTACTTC | CASSLVRTGDSLYF
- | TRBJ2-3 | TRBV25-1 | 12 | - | TGTGCCAGCAGTGATCTCACAGATACGCAGTATTTT | CASSDLTDTQYF
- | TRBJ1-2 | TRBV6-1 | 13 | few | TGTGCCAGCAGTGACGCGACGGAGTATGGCTACACCTTC | CASSDATEYGYTF
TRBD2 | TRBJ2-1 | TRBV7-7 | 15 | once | TGTGCCAGTACACCCGGGACTAGCGGAAACAATGAGCAGTTCTTC | CASTPGTSGNNEQFF
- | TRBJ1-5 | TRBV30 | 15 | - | TGTGCCTGGAGTGTAATGGGGAAGGTGGTTCAGCCCCAGCATTTT | CAWSVMGKVVQPQHF
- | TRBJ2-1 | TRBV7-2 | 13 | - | TGTGCCAGCAGCTCGGACTACCGGTACGAGCAGTTCTTC | CASSSDYRYEQFF
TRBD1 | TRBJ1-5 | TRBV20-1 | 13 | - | TGCAGTGCCTTGACAGGGGTAGGCCAGCCCCAGCATTTT | CSALTGVGQPQHF
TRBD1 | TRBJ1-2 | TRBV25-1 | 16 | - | TGTGCCAGCAGTCCCCTCCGGGACAGCCTATTTTATGGCTACACCTTC | CASSPLRDSLFYGYTF
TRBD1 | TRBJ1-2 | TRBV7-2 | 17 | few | TGTGCCAGCAGCCCGAGGTCGCACAGGGGCTCTAACTATGGCTACACCTTC | CASSPRSHRGSNYGYTF
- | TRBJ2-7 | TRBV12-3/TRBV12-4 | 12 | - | TGTGCCAGCAGTCAACGGGACAACGAGCAGTACTTC | CASSQRDNEQYF
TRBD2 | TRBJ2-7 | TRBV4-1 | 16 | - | TGCGCCAGCAGCCAAGGGGGGACTAGCGCGGCCTACGAGCAGTACTTC | CASSQGGTSAAYEQYF
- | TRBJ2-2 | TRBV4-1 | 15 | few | TGCGCCAGCAGCCGGGCCGGTGGGAATGGCGGGGAGCTGTTTTTT | CASSRAGGNGGELFF
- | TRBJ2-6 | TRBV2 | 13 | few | TGTGCCAGCAACTCAATTGGGGCCAACGTCCTGACTTTC | CASNSIGANVLTF
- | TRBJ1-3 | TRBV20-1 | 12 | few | TGCAGTGCTAGTAGACAGGGAAACACCATATATTTT | CSASRQGNTIYF
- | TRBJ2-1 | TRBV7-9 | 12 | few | TGTGCCAGCAGTGGCCGGGGGAATGAGCAGTTCTTC | CASSGRGNEQFF
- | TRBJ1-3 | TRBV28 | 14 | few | TGTGCCAGCAGTTTAATGGGGGTCGGTAACACCATATATTTT | CASSLMGVGNTIYF
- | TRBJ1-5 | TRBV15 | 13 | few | TGTGCCACCACCGGACAGCCCAATCAGCCCCAGCATTTT | CATTGQPNQPQHF
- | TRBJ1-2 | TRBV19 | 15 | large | TGTGCCAGTAGCCTCGGAGCGGGGTCGAGCTATGGCTACACCTTC | CASSLGAGSSYGYTF
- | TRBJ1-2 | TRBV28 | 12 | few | TGTGCCAGCAGTTGGGACGGGTATGGCTACACCTTC | CASSWDGYGYTF
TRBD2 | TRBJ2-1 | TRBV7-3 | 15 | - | TGTGCCAGCAGCTTAAGGACTAGCGGGATAAATGAGCAGTTCTTC | CASSLRTSGINEQFF
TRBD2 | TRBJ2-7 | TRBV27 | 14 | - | TGTGCCGGTACGGGGCTAGCGGGAATCTACGAGCAGTACTTC | CAGTGLAGIYEQYF
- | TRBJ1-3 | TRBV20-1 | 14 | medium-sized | TGCAGTGCTGGAACAGGTCTCTCTGGAAACACCATATATTTT | CSAGTGLSGNTIYF
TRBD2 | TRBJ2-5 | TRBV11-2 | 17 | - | TGTGCCAGCAGCCTTGGTCGGGCAGCGGGAGGCACGCAGACCCAGTACTTC | CASSLGRAAGGTQTQYF
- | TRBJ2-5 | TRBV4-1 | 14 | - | TGCGCCAGCAGCCAAGATGGGGCGGAAGAGACCCAGTACTTC | CASSQDGAEETQYF
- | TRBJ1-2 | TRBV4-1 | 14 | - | TGCGCCAGCAGCCCCCAACGGCCTCGATATGGCTACACCTTC | CASSPQRPRYGYTF
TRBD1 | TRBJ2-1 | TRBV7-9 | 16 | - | TGTGCCAGCGACGACCGGGACAGGGGGCAACGGGATGAGCAGTTCTTC | CASDDRDRGQRDEQFF
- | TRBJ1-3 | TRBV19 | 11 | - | TGTGCCAGTTCTACAGGCCCAACCATATATTTT | CASSTGPTIYF
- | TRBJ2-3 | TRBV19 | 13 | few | TGTGCCAGTAGCAGGGGCACGGCAGATACGCAGTATTTT | CASSRGTADTQYF
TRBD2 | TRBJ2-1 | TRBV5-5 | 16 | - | TGTGCCAGCAGCTTGACTAGTGCGGGAGGGTACAATGAGCAGTTCTTC | CASSLTSAGGYNEQFF
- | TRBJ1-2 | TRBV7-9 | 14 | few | TGTGCCAGCAGCTTAGGGACCCCAAACGATGGCTACACCTTC | CASSLGTPNDGYTF
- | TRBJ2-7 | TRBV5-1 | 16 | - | TGCGCCAGCAGCGCGGGGAACAGACAGGGCTCCTACGAGCAGTACTTC | CASSAGNRQGSYEQYF
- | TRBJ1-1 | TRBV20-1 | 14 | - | TGCAGTGCTATAACTGGACGGAAGAACACTGAAGCTTTCTTT | CSAITGRKNTEAFF
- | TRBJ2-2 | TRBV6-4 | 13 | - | TGTGCCAGCAGTGTCCATTACACCGGGGAGCTGTTTTTT | CASSVHYTGELFF
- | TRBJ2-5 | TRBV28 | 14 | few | TGTGCCAGCAGTTCTAGGGCAGGTGAAGAGACCCAGTACTTC | CASSSRAGEETQYF
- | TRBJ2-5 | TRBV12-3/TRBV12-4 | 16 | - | TGTGCCAGCAGTTCAACGCCCCTCCAGGGCCAAGAGACCCAGTACTTC | CASSSTPLQGQETQYF
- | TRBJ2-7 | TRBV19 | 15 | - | TGTGCCAGTACTAAAAGTGGCTCTAGCTCCTACGAGCAGTACTTC | CASTKSGSSSYEQYF
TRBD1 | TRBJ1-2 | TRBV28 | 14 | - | TGTGCCAGCAGCCAACAGGGGGCTCCCGTCTTGTACACCTTC | CASSQQGAPVLYTF
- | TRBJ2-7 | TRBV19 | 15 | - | TGTGCCAGTAGTTCCCCGGGACTCACACTATACGAGCAGTACTTC | CASSSPGLTLYEQYF
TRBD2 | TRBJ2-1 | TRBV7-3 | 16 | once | TGTGCCAGCAGCTGGACTAGCGGGAGCGCCTACAATGAGCAGTTCTTC | CASSWTSGSAYNEQFF
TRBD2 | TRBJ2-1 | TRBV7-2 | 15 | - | TGTGCCAGCAGCTTAGAACTAGCGGTAAACAATGAGCAGTTCTTC | CASSLELAVNNEQFF
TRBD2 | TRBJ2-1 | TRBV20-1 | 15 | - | TGCAGTGCTGACCCCTGGACTAGCGGGAGGGATGAGCAGTTCTTC | CSADPWTSGRDEQFF
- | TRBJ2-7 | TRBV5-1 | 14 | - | TGCGCCAGCAGCTTGAGGCAGGGAAAGGTCGAGCAGTACTTC | CASSLRQGKVEQYF
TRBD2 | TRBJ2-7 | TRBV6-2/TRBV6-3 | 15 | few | TGTGCCAGCAGCTCCCTAGCGGGAGAACCCCACGAGCAGTACTTC | CASSSLAGEPHEQYF
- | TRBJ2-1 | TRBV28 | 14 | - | TGTGCCAGCACTACCGCAGGGGCGTACAATGAGCAGTTCTTC | CASTTAGAYNEQFF
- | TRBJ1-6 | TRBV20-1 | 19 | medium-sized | TGCAGTGCTAAGGCTGGAGGCCTGGAGGGTCACTCCTATAATTCACCCCTCCACTTT | CSAKAGGLEGHSYNSPLHF
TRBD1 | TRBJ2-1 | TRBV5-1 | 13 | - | TGCGCCAGCAGCTGGGACAGGAACAATGAGCAGTTCTTC | CASSWDRNNEQFF
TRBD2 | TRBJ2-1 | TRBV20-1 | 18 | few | TGCAGTGCTAGAGATCGGATAGCGGGAGAAGTGGGTGGCAATGAGCAGTTCTTC | CSARDRIAGEVGGNEQFF
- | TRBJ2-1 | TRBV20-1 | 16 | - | TGCAGTGCTAGACCGTTTGGAAGCGGACTCTACAATGAGCAGTTCTTC | CSARPFGSGLYNEQFF
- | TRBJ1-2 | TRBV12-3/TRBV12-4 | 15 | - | TGTGCCAGCAGTGTCCAGAGGCGGGGCGGCTATGGCTACACCTTC | CASSVQRRGGYGYTF
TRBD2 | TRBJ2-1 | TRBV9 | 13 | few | TGTGCCAGCAGCGGGGAGGGCTTCAATGAGCAGTTCTTC | CASSGEGFNEQFF